The rows below give T cell receptor beta chains drawn from one sample of a study of blood T cell repertoires in COVID-19. Only in-frame clones appear in the TCRdb table, and some are missing; sequencing was by immunoSEQ multiplex PCR. The sample shows about 290,000 clones, 85% of them seen only once. The sample was peripheral blood. These receptors all come from a woman aged 45-65 years with active or convalescent COVID-19. Both conserved end residues are part of each CDR3. A D gene is named only where the DNA matches it firmly. Clone size, where shown, is once, few, many, or a class for clones that have expanded.

j_call,clone_size,v_call,d_call,cdr3_aa,cdr3_nt
TRBJ1-2,NA,TRBV19,NA,CASSIDRSRNYGYTF,TGTGCCAGTAGTATAGACCGGTCGCGGAACTATGGCTACACCTTC
TRBJ2-5,NA,TRBV29-1,NA,CSVAGDFDGETQYF,TGCAGCGTTGCTGGTGATTTCGACGGGGAGACCCAGTACTTC
TRBJ1-1,NA,TRBV27,NA,CASSLIVRTEAFF,TGTGCCAGCAGTTTAATTGTGCGGACTGAAGCTTTCTTT
TRBJ2-1,NA,TRBV6-5,TRBD2,CASSLGLAVEQFF,TGTGCCAGCAGTTTGGGACTAGCGGTAGAGCAGTTCTTC
TRBJ1-6,NA,TRBV4-2,NA,CASSQARDSPLHF,TGTGCCAGCAGCCAAGCTCGTGATTCACCCCTCCACTTT
TRBJ2-1,NA,TRBV5-1,NA,CASSLDQQGNEQFF,TGCGCCAGCAGCTTGGATCAGCAGGGAAATGAGCAGTTCTTC
TRBJ2-5,NA,TRBV7-2,TRBD2,CASSSTGLAGETQYF,TGTGCCAGCAGCTCGACCGGACTAGCGGGAGAGACCCAGTACTTC
TRBJ1-6,NA,TRBV7-8,NA,CASSLARAELTSPLHF,TGTGCCAGCAGCTTAGCGCGTGCGGAATTAACGTCACCCCTCCACTTT
TRBJ2-2,NA,TRBV7-9,NA,CASSFAGGANTGELFF,TGTGCCAGCAGCTTCGCTGGCGGCGCGAACACCGGGGAGCTGTTTTTT
TRBJ2-3,NA,TRBV7-8,TRBD1,CASSTYRGRSTDTQYF,TGTGCCAGCAGCACCTACAGGGGGCGCAGTACAGATACGCAGTATTTT
TRBJ1-6,once,TRBV27,NA,CASSPDGGNSPLHF,TGTGCCAGCAGCCCAGACGGGGGTAATTCACCCCTCCACTTT
TRBJ1-5,NA,TRBV11-2,NA,CASSLVRRNQPQHF,TGTGCCAGCAGCTTAGTCAGGAGGAATCAGCCCCAGCATTTT
TRBJ2-7,NA,TRBV28,TRBD2,CASSPLTSAAGEQYF,TGTGCCAGCAGTCCCTTGACTAGCGCCGCTGGAGAGCAGTACTTC
TRBJ1-6,NA,TRBV9,NA,CASSVGVSANSPLHF,TGTGCCAGCAGCGTAGGGGTCAGCGCTAATTCACCCCTCCACTTT
TRBJ2-4,NA,TRBV5-1,NA,CASSSTRGHGNIQYF,TGCGCCAGCAGCTCAACCCGAGGGCACGGAAACATTCAGTACTTC
TRBJ2-7,NA,TRBV10-1,TRBD2,CASSESGNFYEQYF,TGCGCCAGCAGCGAAAGCGGGAATTTCTACGAGCAGTACTTC
TRBJ2-7,NA,TRBV7-2,NA,CASREGGSAYEQYF,TGTGCCAGCAGGGAAGGGGGATCAGCCTACGAGCAGTACTTC
TRBJ2-5,NA,TRBV4-2,TRBD2,CASSQDGGRNQETQYF,TGTGCCAGCAGCCAAGATGGCGGGAGGAACCAAGAGACCCAGTACTTC
TRBJ2-1,once,TRBV6-6,TRBD1,CASEGGTGSLNEQFF,TGTGCCAGCGAAGGGGGGACAGGGAGCCTCAATGAGCAGTTCTTC
TRBJ1-2,NA,TRBV5-8,NA,CASSPAATYTF,TGTGCCAGCAGCCCGGCGGCAACCTACACCTTC
TRBJ2-3,NA,TRBV6-6,NA,CASRDQRGADTQYF,TGTGCCAGCAGGGATCAGAGAGGCGCAGATACGCAGTATTTT
TRBJ2-7,NA,TRBV28,TRBD2,CASSLTRAGGGEQYF,TGTGCCAGCAGTTTGACTAGAGCGGGAGGGGGAGAGCAGTACTTC
TRBJ1-2,once,TRBV6-5,NA,CASSYARSYGYTF,TGTGCCAGCAGTTACGCCAGATCCTATGGCTACACCTTC
TRBJ2-7,NA,TRBV19,NA,CASSGPRQPESSYEQYF,TGTGCCAGTAGTGGCCCGAGGCAGCCAGAGAGCTCCTACGAGCAGTACTTC
TRBJ1-1,NA,TRBV7-9,TRBD1,CASSLTGQGNAEAFF,TGTGCCAGCAGCTTAACCGGACAGGGGAACGCGGAGGCTTTCTTT
TRBJ1-1,NA,TRBV6-5,NA,CASSNLQAIGNTEAFF,TGTGCCAGCAGTAACTTACAGGCTATTGGAAACACTGAAGCTTTCTTT
TRBJ2-7,NA,TRBV5-1,TRBD2,CASSLIAGGGEQYF,TGCGCCAGCAGCTTGATAGCAGGCGGGGGCGAGCAGTACTTC
TRBJ2-1,NA,TRBV10-2,TRBD2,CASRRTAGGGNEQFF,TGCGCCAGCAGACGAACGGCGGGCGGGGGGAATGAGCAGTTCTTC
TRBJ2-7,NA,TRBV18,NA,CASSPGGYYEQYF,TGTGCCAGCTCACCCGGGGGATACTACGAGCAGTACTTC
TRBJ2-1,once,TRBV10-3,TRBD2,CAIEASGREAYNEQFF,TGTGCCATCGAAGCTAGCGGGAGAGAAGCCTACAATGAGCAGTTCTTC
TRBJ2-1,NA,TRBV21-1,NA,CASSKAAITGEQFF,TGTGCCAGCAGCAAAGCAGCCATTACAGGTGAGCAGTTCTTC
TRBJ2-1,once,TRBV3-1/TRBV3-2,TRBD2,CASSQDGLAGHEQFF,TGTGCCAGCAGCCAAGATGGGCTAGCGGGACATGAGCAGTTCTTC
TRBJ2-1,NA,TRBV7-9,TRBD2,CASLGLAHTNEQFF,TGTGCCAGCCTAGGACTAGCGCATACTAATGAGCAGTTCTTC
TRBJ2-3,NA,TRBV9,NA,CASSVAAGFTDTQYF,TGTGCCAGCAGCGTAGCGGCAGGATTCACAGATACGCAGTATTTT
TRBJ1-3,NA,TRBV24-1,NA,CATSDADSSSGNTIYF,TGTGCCACCAGTGACGCAGACTCAAGCTCTGGAAACACCATATATTTT
TRBJ2-7,once,TRBV11-1,TRBD1,CASSFDRGYEQYF,TGTGCCAGCAGCTTTGACAGGGGCTACGAGCAGTACTTC
TRBJ2-1,NA,TRBV29-1,TRBD2,CSVSGLAGVRHSYNEQFF,TGCAGCGTTTCGGGACTAGCGGGAGTAAGACACTCCTACAATGAGCAGTTCTTC
TRBJ2-2,once,TRBV2,NA,CASRPDRTPRGTGELFF,TGTGCCAGCAGACCCGACAGGACCCCTAGGGGCACCGGGGAGCTGTTTTTT
TRBJ2-3,few,TRBV2,NA,CASSGMAVSTDTQYF,TGTGCCAGCAGTGGAATGGCGGTTAGCACAGATACGCAGTATTTT
TRBJ1-5,NA,TRBV28,NA,CASSFHRINDSNQPQHF,TGTGCCAGCAGTTTCCACAGGATTAATGATAGCAATCAGCCCCAGCATTTT
TRBJ2-7,few,TRBV10-3,NA,CAISPRRDYEQYF,TGTGCCATCAGTCCGAGGAGGGATTACGAGCAGTACTTC
TRBJ1-1,NA,TRBV29-1,NA,CSGWGGFGRITEAFF,TGCAGCGGCTGGGGGGGCTTCGGGCGTATCACTGAAGCTTTCTTT
TRBJ2-5,NA,TRBV5-1,TRBD2,CASSFGLMGGETQYF,TGCGCCAGCAGCTTCGGACTAATGGGGGGGGAGACCCAGTACTTC
TRBJ1-4,NA,TRBV28,TRBD1,CASSTHGTGEEKLFF,TGTGCCAGCAGTACCCACGGGACAGGGGAGGAAAAACTGTTTTTT
TRBJ2-1,NA,TRBV27,TRBD2,CASSLGTSVGEQFF,TGTGCCAGCAGTTTAGGGACTAGCGTTGGTGAGCAGTTCTTC
TRBJ2-7,NA,TRBV29-1,TRBD1,CSVETGETYEQYF,TGCAGCGTGGAGACAGGGGAAACCTACGAGCAGTACTTC
TRBJ1-4,NA,TRBV4-1,TRBD1,CASSQEGGRKGEKLFF,TGCGCCAGCAGCCAAGAAGGGGGCAGGAAAGGTGAAAAACTGTTTTTT